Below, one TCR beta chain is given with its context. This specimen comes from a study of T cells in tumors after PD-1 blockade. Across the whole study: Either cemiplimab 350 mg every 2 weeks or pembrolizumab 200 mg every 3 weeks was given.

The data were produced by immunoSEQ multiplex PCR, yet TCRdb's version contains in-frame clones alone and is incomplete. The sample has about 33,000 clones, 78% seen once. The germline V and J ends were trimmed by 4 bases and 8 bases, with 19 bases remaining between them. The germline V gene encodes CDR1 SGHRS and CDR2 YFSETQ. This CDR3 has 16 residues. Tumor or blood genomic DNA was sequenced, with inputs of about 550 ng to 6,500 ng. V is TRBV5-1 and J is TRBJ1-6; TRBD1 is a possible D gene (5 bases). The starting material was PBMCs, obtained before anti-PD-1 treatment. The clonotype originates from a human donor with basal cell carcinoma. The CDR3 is CASSPSGRAGDSPLHF. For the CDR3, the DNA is TGCGCCAGCAGCCCCTCCGGCAGGGCTGGCGATTCACCCCTCCACTTT.